This T cell receptor beta chain was sequenced during a study of blood T cell repertoires in COVID-19. There are 14 residues in the CDR3. Germline values: CDR1 SGHAT, CDR2 FQNNGV. V dropped 1 base and J dropped 8 bases, with 14 bases sitting between them. Data came from immunoSEQ multiplex PCR; TCRdb stores just in-frame clones and leaves some out. The table shows roughly 150,000 clones, with 80% to 90% occurring only once. Sequencing was done on a sample of PBMCs or T cells enriched from blood (not recorded which). This TCR was recovered from a woman between 50 and 59 years old who had recovered from COVID-19. The rearrangement joins TRBV11-2 to TRBJ1-2; D may be TRBD1 (5 bases). DNA for the CDR3: TGTGCCAGCAGCTTAGTTTTAGGGAAGGGGGGCTACACCTTC. Amino acid sequence: CASSLVLGKGGYTF.